This TCR beta chain originates from a study of blood T cell repertoires in COVID-19. In the study overall: Italy, Spain and the United States were the sources of the convalescent and acute COVID-19 samples. PBMCs, B-cell-depleted T cells, or T cells provided the cDNA or gDNA that made up the material.

V shed 5 bases and J 0 bases; nucleotides not matched to a gene: 7. CDR1 and CDR2 (germline): SGHRS, YFSETQ. This CDR3 is 15 amino acids long. Source study methods: Amplification of reference gene primers was used by the study to estimate nucleated cell counts. TCRdb keeps only in-frame clones here, not all; method: immunoSEQ multiplex PCR. From that table come the V and J calls and clone size; the DNA was used to work out D and trimming. The top ten hold about 3.9% of the sample, which has roughly 200,000 clones, about 91% seen once. The chain recombines TRBV5-1 with TRBJ2-7, with 8 bases that match TRBD2. The TCR originated in a woman aged 30 to 39 with acute or convalescent COVID-19. Input material: peripheral blood. The CDR3 nucleotides read TGCGCCAGCAGGATGATTAGCGGGGACTCCTACGAGCAGTACTTC. Translating gives CASRMISGDSYEQYF.